One sample yielded the 32 T cell receptor beta chains listed below, sequenced in a study of cytomegalovirus exposure and HLA in healthy donors. Some clones are missing from TCRdb's copy, which holds only in-frame ones; the method was immunoSEQ multiplex PCR. In the table there are 57,000 or so clones, roughly 96% of which are singletons. Material for sequencing was PBMCs. The source is a man aged 18 to 29 in good health and CMV-seronegative.

This chain uses TRBV9 with TRBJ1-2; 10 bases match TRBD1. The CDR3 length is 15 residues. The V segment lost 3 bases and the J segment 3 bases; nucleotides outside the gene matches: 5. Germline lookup yields CDR1 SGDLS and CDR2 YYNGEE. CDR3 residues: CASSDRGQGDYGYTF. In DNA form, the CDR3 reads TGTGCCAGCAGCGACAGAGGACAGGGGGACTATGGCTACACCTTC.

The chain couples TRBV5-6 to TRBJ2-1; D may be TRBD1 (6 bases). Germline-derived CDR1 and CDR2 are SGHDT and YYEEEE. This CDR3 has 15 residues. The V end lost 1 base, the J end lost 8 bases, and 16 bases lay between the germline ends. CDR3 in DNA: TGTGCCAGCAGCTTGCAGGGGCGCGGTTCCGATGAGCAGTTCTTC. Protein product: CASSLQGRGSDEQFF. The whole variable domain, filled in from reference TRBV5-6 and TRBJ2-1, reads DAGVTQSPTHLIKTRGQQVTLRCSPKSGHDTVSWYQQALGQGPQFIFQYYEEEERQRGNFPDRFSGHQFPNYSSELNVNALLLGDSALYLCASSLQGRGSDEQFFGPGTRLTVL.

The J gene is TRBJ2-3, the V gene TRBV5-1; 7 bases fit TRBD1. Losses at the gene ends were 7 bases for V and 3 bases for J; bases not matched to a gene: 11. The CDR3 has 15 amino acids. Looked up from germline, CDR1 is SGHRS and CDR2 is YFSETQ. This CDR3 reads CASDTTGSFTDTQYF. The CDR3 DNA is TGCGCCAGCGATACGACAGGGTCTTTTACAGATACGCAGTATTTT.

This chain's CDR3 is CASSQDLGLQETQYF. CDR3 coding DNA: TGCGCCAGCAGCCAAGACCTGGGACTGCAAGAGACCCAGTACTTC. The chain has TRBV4-3 and TRBJ2-5, with D perhaps TRBD2 (6 bases). This CDR3 contains 15 residues. Germline V gives CDR1 LGHNA, CDR2 YSLEER. V was shortened by 0 bases and J by 2 bases, with 10 bases between the two germline ends.

The V gene is TRBV6-5, the J gene TRBJ2-7, with a weak D call TRBD2 (6 bases). The V gene lost 11 bases and the J gene lost 7 bases, with 18 bases spanning the gap. This CDR3 spans 12 amino acids. The germline CDR1 and CDR2 sequences are MNHEY and SVGAGI. For the CDR3, the DNA is TGTGCCGCTCGCGCGGAGGGTATGGAGCAGTACTTC. This encodes CAARAEGMEQYF.

In this sample, this clone turned up once. The chain combines TRBV4-1 with TRBJ1-1, with no clear D. The CDR3 is 14 residues long. The V and J ends lost 3 bases and 0 bases respectively, with 8 bases between them. CDR1 is MGHRA, CDR2 YSYEKL, per germline. The CDR3 DNA reads TGCGCCAGCAGCCAGAGAACGGTGAACACTGAAGCTTTCTTT. This codes for CASSQRTVNTEAFF.

This clone was found a few times. The V gene is TRBV6-4, the J gene TRBJ2-2, with D possibly TRBD1 on 6 matching bases. CDR3 length: 14 residues. Germline V gives CDR1 MRHNA, CDR2 SNTAGT. V was clipped by 4 bases and J by 5 bases, with 11 bases between them. As DNA, the CDR3 is TGTGCCAGCAGTGGGACAGCCTCTACCGGGGAGCTGTTTTTT. It is translated as CASSGTASTGELFF.

The rearrangement links TRBV6-5 to TRBJ2-7; D remains ambiguous. Trimming took off 7 bases at V and 6 bases at J, with 13 bases between the two ends. CDR1 MNHEY and CDR2 SVGAGI come from the germline V gene. CDR3 size: 12 residues. DNA for the CDR3: TGTGCCAGCAACTACCCGGCTGGCGAGCAGTACTTC. Encoded protein: CASNYPAGEQYF.

The J gene is TRBJ2-1, the V gene TRBV30; D gene unclear. V lost 5 bases and J 5 bases, leaving 19 bases between the germline ends. Germline V gene sequence: CDR1 GTSNPN, CDR2 SVGIG (reference sequence). The CDR3 has 15 amino acids. The chain's CDR3 is CAWALGVGLDNEQFF. Here the CDR3 DNA reads TGTGCCTGGGCCCTCGGTGTCGGGTTGGACAATGAGCAGTTCTTC.

This chain connects TRBV7-9 to TRBJ1-5, with D perhaps TRBD1 (5 bases). The CDR3 runs 15 residues. Germline-derived CDR1 and CDR2 are SEHNR and FQNEAQ (reference sequence). V dropped 5 bases and J dropped 5 bases, with 16 bases sitting between them. The CDR3 loop is CASSPQGGSDQPQHF. CDR3 sequence (DNA): TGTGCCAGCAGCCCCCAGGGAGGGAGCGATCAGCCCCAGCATTTT.

The genes are TRBV27 and TRBJ2-7; 7 positions match TRBD1. The CDR3 covers 14 residues. Looked up from germline, CDR1 is MNHEY and CDR2 is SMNVEV (reference sequence). J was trimmed by 2 bases and V by 3 bases; bases with no gene match: 4. The CDR3 DNA is TGTGCCAGCAGTTTTGGACAGGTTGCCTACGAGCAGTACTTC. As protein: CASSFGQVAYEQYF.

V and J are TRBV10-2 and TRBJ2-5; 7 bases are shared with TRBD1. The germline V gene encodes CDR1 WSHSY and CDR2 SAAADI. V shed 2 bases, J shed 5 bases, and the junction held 8 bases outside the gene matches. The length of the CDR3 is 15 residues. CDR3 sequence: CASSEMTGTGETQYF. The CDR3 nucleotides are TGCGCCAGCAGTGAGATGACAGGGACGGGGGAGACCCAGTACTTC.

The V call is TRBV2, the J call TRBJ2-1; D not certain. The V gene's germline CDR1 is SNHLY and CDR2 FYNNEI. This CDR3 contains 14 residues. V was trimmed by 2 bases and J by 6 bases, leaving 11 bases between them. The CDR3 loop reads CASSEKQEINEQFF. In DNA form, the CDR3 reads TGTGCCAGCAGTGAAAAACAAGAAATCAATGAGCAGTTCTTC.

Note on this clone: The junction differs from germline at one of its ends, possibly a read error. The chain joins TRBV7-7 to TRBJ2-5, with 9 bases fitting TRBD1. The CDR3 covers 13 residues. Germline V gene data show CDR1 as SSHAT and CDR2 as FNYEAQ (reference sequence). The chain's CDR3 is CASSRDREETQYF. CDR3 DNA sequence: TGTGCTAGCAGTAGGGACAGGGAAGAGACCCAGTACTTC. Full variable domain (rest looked up from reference TRBV7-7 and TRBJ2-5): GAGVSQSPRYKVTKRGQDVTLRCDPISSHATLYWYQQALGQGPEFLTYFNYEAQPDKSGLPSDRFSAERPEGSISTLTIQRTEQRDSAMYRCASSRDREETQYFGPGTRLLVL.

J is TRBJ2-5 and V is TRBV10-3, with D tentatively TRBD1 (6 bases). CDR1 is ENHRY and CDR2 is SYGVKD in the germline V gene. CDR3 size: 15 residues. With 3 bases removed from V and 1 base from J, the gap between germline ends came to 12 bases. The CDR3, as DNA: TGTGCCATCAGTGAAGGCAGGGGTAGCCAAGAGACCCAGTACTTC. It translates to CAISEGRGSQETQYF.

This chain connects TRBV6-1 to TRBJ1-3; no definite D call. This CDR3 comprises 14 residues. The germline V gene encodes CDR1 MNHNS and CDR2 SASEGT. The CDR3 spells CATFLGVAENTIYF. The CDR3 DNA sequence: TGTGCAACATTTCTCGGGGTAGCAGAAAACACCATATATTTT.

The chain employs TRBV30 and TRBJ1-3; D gene ambiguous. CDR3 length: 15 amino acids. Deletions cut 0 bases from V and 1 base from J, with 10 bases between. Germline V gene lookup returns CDR1 GTSNPN and CDR2 SVGIG (reference sequence). Here the CDR3 reads CAWSVYRTSGNTIYF. The CDR3 DNA reads TGTGCCTGGAGTGTATACCGGACTTCTGGAAACACCATATATTTT.

The genes are TRBV23-1 and TRBJ2-3, with TRBD1 identical over 8 bases. TRBV23-1 is an ORF; its function is uncertain. CDR3 length: 14 residues. Losses at the gene ends were 4 bases for V and 4 bases for J; bases not matched to a gene: 4. CDR3 protein: CASSPPDRADTQYF. The CDR3 nucleotides read TGCGCCAGCAGTCCACCGGACAGGGCAGATACGCAGTATTTT.

The chain has TRBV19 and TRBJ1-2, with 9 nucleotides matching TRBD1. This CDR3 is 14 amino acids long. Trimming removed 5 bases from V and 4 bases from J; junction bases left unmatched: 5. From germline, CDR1 is LNHDA and CDR2 SQIVND (reference sequence). The DNA for the CDR3 is TGTGCCAGTAGTCCCGTGGACAGGGGCTATGGCTACACCTTC. The encoded protein is CASSPVDRGYGYTF.

This clone was detected only once. The CDR3, as DNA: TGTGCCAGCAGCAACCTAGATGCCAATGAGCAGTTCTTC. This encodes CASSNLDANEQFF. The chain links TRBV21-1 to TRBJ2-1; the table's D call of TRBD2 was not tested on the DNA. TRBV21-1 represents a pseudogene. CDR3 length: 13 residues.

The genes are TRBV5-1 and TRBJ2-6, with TRBD2 as a possible D gene (5 bases). The CDR3 length is 14 residues. Germline V gene sequence: CDR1 SGHRS, CDR2 YFSETQ. Trimming cost V 4 bases and J 4 bases, with 9 bases left between them. The chain's CDR3 is CASSKEVGANVLTF. In nucleotides, the CDR3 is TGCGCCAGCAGCAAGGAGGTCGGGGCCAACGTCCTGACTTTC.

The count of this clone is one. The V and J genes are TRBV27 and TRBJ2-3, with TRBD2 matching 9 bases. With V trimmed by 6 bases and J by 6 bases, 10 bases remained unmatched. This CDR3 has 15 amino acids. Germline-derived CDR1 and CDR2 are MNHEY and SMNVEV (reference sequence). The CDR3 region is CASRLSAGGPDTQYF. The CDR3 nucleotides read TGTGCCAGCAGGCTCTCGGCGGGAGGGCCGGATACGCAGTATTTT.

This clone appeared once. This chain uses TRBV5-1 with TRBJ2-7; maybe TRBD2 (5 bases). This CDR3 region has 15 residues. Germline V gene sequence: CDR1 SGHRS, CDR2 YFSETQ. Trimming removed 4 bases at V and 1 base at J, with 15 bases between. CDR3 DNA: TGCGCCAGCAGCATGACGCTCCGAGGGTCCTACGAGCAGTACTTC. As protein: CASSMTLRGSYEQYF. Drawing the rest from reference TRBV5-1 and TRBJ2-7, the complete variable domain is KAGVTQTPRYLIKTRGQQVTLSCSPISGHRSVSWYQQTPGQGLQFLFEYFSETQRNKGNFPGRFSGRQFSNSRSEMNVSTLELGDSALYLCASSMTLRGSYEQYFGPGTRLTVT.

The rearrangement joins TRBV9 to TRBJ2-3, with 8 bases matching TRBD2. Germline CDR1 is SGDLS and CDR2 is YYNGEE. J gave up 6 bases and V 3 bases, and 6 bases lay outside the gene matches. CDR3 length: 14 amino acids. The CDR3 protein is CASSATSERDTQYF. In nucleotides, the CDR3 is TGTGCCAGCAGCGCGACTAGCGAAAGGGATACGCAGTATTTT.

This clone was found once. This sequence joins TRBV10-1 and TRBJ2-3; 7 bases are shared with TRBD2. The V segment lost 5 bases and the J segment 1 base; nucleotides outside the gene matches: 9. Per germline, CDR1 WNHNN and CDR2 SYGVQD (reference sequence). The CDR3 is made up of 16 amino acids. This CDR3 reads CASSNLTSMGTDTQYF. In DNA form, the CDR3 reads TGCGCCAGCAGTAACCTGACTAGCATGGGCACAGATACGCAGTATTTT.

V gene TRBV5-1 combines with J gene TRBJ2-2; 12 nucleotides line up with TRBD2. Germline loops: CDR1 SGHRS, CDR2 YFSETQ. CDR3 length equals 17 residues. V shed 1 base, J shed 6 bases, and the junction held 7 bases outside the gene matches. In DNA form, the CDR3 reads TGCGCCAGCAGCTTGCCCGGACTAGCGGGAACTCCCGGGGAGCTGTTTTTT. Its protein is CASSLPGLAGTPGELFF.

CDR3 loop: CATRGDRGLVEQFF. CDR3 bases: TGTGCCACCAGGGGAGACAGGGGCCTAGTAGAGCAGTTCTTC. This chain uses TRBV15 with TRBJ2-1; the match to TRBD1 covers 8 bases. Germline V gives CDR1 LNHNV, CDR2 YYDKDF (reference sequence). V shed 6 bases, J shed 10 bases, and the junction held 11 bases outside the gene matches. The CDR3 covers 14 residues.

The genes are TRBV4-2 and TRBJ2-1; TRBD2 agrees at 7 bases. The CDR3 is 17 amino acids. The V segment lost 0 bases and the J segment 6 bases; nucleotides outside the gene matches: 11. Germline lookup yields CDR1 LGHNA and CDR2 YNFKEQ. DNA of the CDR3: TGTGCCAGCAGCCAAGATCGAGGAACGGGAGGTGGCAATGAGCAGTTCTTC. Protein product: CASSQDRGTGGGNEQFF.

CDR3 residues: CASRLAGVQETQYF. DNA of the CDR3: TGTGCCAGCAGACTAGCGGGGGTTCAAGAGACCCAGTACTTC. The J gene is TRBJ2-5, the V gene TRBV2; TRBD2 aligns across 11 bases. In germline, CDR1 is SNHLY, CDR2 FYNNEI. This CDR3 is built from 14 residues. Trimming cost V 6 bases and J 2 bases; bases outside gene matches: 2.

The J gene is TRBJ2-5, the V gene TRBV7-2; 8 nucleotides agree with TRBD1. Losses at the gene ends were 5 bases for V and 5 bases for J; bases not matched to a gene: 4. The CDR3 has 13 residues. CDR1 and CDR2 from the germline V gene are SGHTA and FQGNSA. CDR3 bases: TGTGCCAGCAGCCGACAGGGGATGGAGACCCAGTACTTC. Protein product: CASSRQGMETQYF.

V is TRBV6-4 and J is TRBJ2-1; 10 bases are a match to TRBD2. CDR1 and CDR2 from the germline V gene are MRHNA and SNTAGT. V gave up 7 bases and J gave up 4 bases; unmatched junction bases: 4. CDR3 length: 14 amino acids. The DNA of the CDR3 is TGTGCCAGCAAAGTAGCGGGAGGATACAATGAGCAGTTCTTC. Its protein is CASKVAGGYNEQFF.

J is TRBJ2-4 and V is TRBV27; TRBD1 agrees at 9 bases. J gave up 4 bases and V 6 bases, and 4 bases lay outside the gene matches. The CDR3 has 14 residues. The germline CDR1 and CDR2 sequences are MNHEY and SMNVEV (reference sequence). CDR3 bases: TGTGCCAGCAGCTCCGGGACAGGGAAAAACATTCAGTACTTC. Its protein product is CASSSGTGKNIQYF.